Below, 17 T cell receptor beta chains from the same sample are listed, as sequenced in a study of cytomegalovirus exposure and HLA in healthy donors. With 60 Vbeta and 13 Jbeta primers, the PCR was carried out. The method was immunoSEQ multiplex PCR; TCRdb's version includes in-frame clones alone and lacks a portion of them. The table lists 100,000 to 140,000 clones, around 76% of them singletons, with more than 2% in the top ten. Sample: PBMCs. The receptors originated from a man aged 18-30 years in good health and CMV-seronegative.

This chain connects TRBV7-9 to TRBJ2-5; D is perhaps TRBD2 (5 bases). The J call may not be correct, given that the DNA end is closer to TRBJ2-7. This CDR3 contains 13 residues. The germline V gene has CDR1 SEHNR and CDR2 FQNEAQ (reference sequence). CDR3 amino acids: CARAGPPAYEQYF. The CDR3 DNA reads as TGTGCCAGGGCGGGTCCCCCAGCCTACGAGCAGTACTTC.

The rearrangement links TRBV15 to TRBJ2-1, with TRBD1 matching over 7 bases. The V segment lost 3 bases and the J segment 5 bases; nucleotides outside the gene matches: 16. CDR3 length: 18 residues. Germline V CDR1 and CDR2: LNHNV, YYDKDF (reference sequence). The CDR3 region is CATSSLETGQKFNNEQFF. CDR3 coding DNA: TGTGCCACCAGCAGTCTAGAGACGGGACAGAAGTTCAACAATGAGCAGTTCTTC.

In the case of this clone: An end of the junction does not agree with germline; a read error may underlie this. J is TRBJ2-3 and V is TRBV5-1, with TRBD2 as a possible D gene (5 bases). Germline V gene data show CDR1 as SGHRS and CDR2 as YFSETQ. The CDR3 sequence is 15 residues long. For the CDR3, the DNA is TGCGCCGGCAGCCGGACTGGAGTTGGCACAGATACGCAGTATTTT. It is translated as CAGSRTGVGTDTQYF.

This clone was detected only a few times. The rearrangement links TRBV2 to TRBJ1-5; TRBD1 is a possible D gene (5 bases). Germline V gene sequence: CDR1 SNHLY, CDR2 FYNNEI. V dropped 6 bases and J dropped 5 bases, with 11 bases sitting between them. The CDR3 totals 13 residues. The CDR3 bases are TGTGCCAGCAGCGGGGGTTCCCATCAGCCCCAGCATTTT. Its protein product is CASSGGSHQPQHF. Complete variable domain (other parts from reference TRBV2 and TRBJ1-5): EPEVTQTPSHQVTQMGQEVILRCVPISNHLYFYWYRQILGQKVEFLVSFYNNEISEKSEIFDDQFSVERPDGSNFTLKIRSTKLEDSAMYFCASSGGSHQPQHFGDGTRLSIL.

This chain connects TRBV7-6 to TRBJ2-2, with D perhaps TRBD2 (5 bases). This CDR3 has 14 amino acids. CDR1 is SGHVS, CDR2 FNYEAQ, per germline. The germline V and J ends were trimmed by 4 bases and 5 bases, with 11 bases remaining between them. The CDR3 bases are TGTGCCAGCAGCTGGGGTTGGGAGACCGGGGAGCTGTTTTTT. Translated, it gives CASSWGWETGELFF.

This clone was seen a few times. The V gene is TRBV28, the J gene TRBJ1-6; 7 bases are shared with TRBD1. With 5 bases clipped from V and 10 bases from J, the junction kept 5 bases outside the gene matches. Germline CDR1 reads MDHEN; CDR2 reads SYDVKM. The CDR3 runs to 13 residues. The CDR3 is CASSPTGHSPLHF. CDR3 nucleotides: TGTGCCAGCAGTCCGACAGGGCACTCACCCCTCCACTTT.

The chain uses TRBV7-6 and TRBJ2-1; TRBD2 is a possible D gene (5 bases). This CDR3 has 14 amino acids. The V end was cut by 0 bases, the J end by 2 bases, with 5 bases between. The germline V gene encodes CDR1 SGHVS and CDR2 FNYEAQ. The CDR3 nucleotides read TGTGCCAGCAGCTTAGCGCGGGCCTACAATGAGCAGTTCTTC. Protein product: CASSLARAYNEQFF.

J is TRBJ2-1 and V is TRBV2; the D gene is possibly TRBD1 (5 bases). Trimming shortened V by 6 bases and J by 5 bases, and 11 bases separated the two germline ends. Germline CDR1 and CDR2: SNHLY and FYNNEI. The CDR3 is 13 amino acids. Here the CDR3 reads CASSPDTHNEQFF. DNA of the CDR3: TGTGCCAGCAGCCCGGACACTCACAATGAGCAGTTCTTC.

The chain combines TRBV5-6 with TRBJ1-6, with 7 bases lining up with TRBD1. The CDR3 is made up of 15 amino acids. Per the germline V gene, CDR1 is SGHDT and CDR2 is YYEEEE. Unmatched junction bases numbered 5, after V lost 4 bases and J lost 4 bases. For the CDR3, the DNA is TGTGCCAGCAGCCACGCGGACAGGTATAATTCACCCCTCCACTTT. Amino acid sequence: CASSHADRYNSPLHF. Full variable domain (missing parts from reference TRBV5-6 and TRBJ1-6): DAGVTQSPTHLIKTRGQQVTLRCSPKSGHDTVSWYQQALGQGPQFIFQYYEEEERQRGNFPDRFSGHQFPNYSSELNVNALLLGDSALYLCASSHADRYNSPLHFGNGTRLTVT.

As DNA, the CDR3 is TGTGCCAGCAGCACGGACAGGGTCCACGAGCAGTACTTC. It encodes CASSTDRVHEQYF. The V gene is TRBV7-9, the J gene TRBJ2-7, with TRBD1 matching 8 bases. The CDR3 runs 13 residues. Germline trimming cut 5 bases from V and 5 bases from J; bases unmatched to any gene: 5. Germline-derived CDR1 and CDR2 are SEHNR and FQNEAQ (reference sequence).

The V and J genes are TRBV2 and TRBJ2-3, with 8 bases matching TRBD2. The CDR3 length is 17 residues. Germline CDR1 is SNHLY and CDR2 is FYNNEI. The V and J ends lost 4 bases and 0 bases, in that order; junction bases with no gene match: 9. The CDR3, as DNA: TGTGCCAGCAGTGGGCCTGGACTAGCCTCTAGCACAGATACGCAGTATTTT. Its translation is CASSGPGLASSTDTQYF. Full variable domain (remainder filled in from reference TRBV2 and TRBJ2-3): EPEVTQTPSHQVTQMGQEVILRCVPISNHLYFYWYRQILGQKVEFLVSFYNNEISEKSEIFDDQFSVERPDGSNFTLKIRSTKLEDSAMYFCASSGPGLASSTDTQYFGPGTRLTVL.

This clone was counted only a few times. The chain recombines TRBV6-4 with TRBJ2-3; no clear D gene. Germline CDR1 reads MRHNA; CDR2 reads SNTAGT. V lost 2 bases and J lost 3, with 6 bases in between. The CDR3 is 13 amino acids. CDR3 region: CASSDRGTDTQYF. The CDR3 bases are TGTGCCAGCAGTGACAGAGGAACAGATACGCAGTATTTT.

The V and J genes are TRBV4-1 and TRBJ1-1; 9 bases line up with TRBD1. Trimming took 5 bases from V and 4 from J; bases not matched to a gene: 8. The germline CDR1 and CDR2 sequences are MGHRA and YSYEKL. The CDR3 runs to 15 residues. The DNA for the CDR3 is TGCGCCAGCAGCGGGGGACAGGGAGTGGGCACTGAAGCTTTCTTT. Residues: CASSGGQGVGTEAFF.

V and J are TRBV9 and TRBJ1-3; D gene unclear. The ends were cut back, 0 bases at V and 0 bases at J, with 7 bases in the middle. The germline V gene has CDR1 SGDLS and CDR2 YYNGEE. This CDR3 comprises 15 residues. CDR3 sequence: CASSVVGSSGNTIYF. The CDR3 nucleotides read TGTGCCAGCAGCGTAGTTGGCAGCTCTGGAAACACCATATATTTT. Looking up the rest from reference TRBV9 and TRBJ1-3 gives the full variable domain: DSGVTQTPKHLITATGQRVTLRCSPRSGDLSVYWYQQSLDQGLQFLIQYYNGEERAKGNILERFSAQQFPDLHSELNLSSLELGDSALYFCASSVVGSSGNTIYFGEGSWLTVV.

V usage is TRBV19 and J usage is TRBJ1-5; TRBD1 is a possible D gene (5 bases). Germline V gives CDR1 LNHDA, CDR2 SQIVND (reference sequence). V shed 5 bases and J shed 2 bases, with 22 bases lying between them. This CDR3 region has 18 residues. The CDR3 sequence: CASSPGARTRWGNQPQHF. As DNA, the CDR3 is TGTGCCAGTAGTCCCGGTGCCCGGACAAGGTGGGGCAATCAGCCCCAGCATTTT. Based on the CDR3 plus reference TRBV19 and TRBJ1-5, the full variable domain is DGGITQSPKYLFRKEGQNVTLSCEQNLNHDAMYWYRQDPGQGLRLIYYSQIVNDFQKGDIAEGYSVSREKKESFPLTVTSAQKNPTAFYLCASSPGARTRWGNQPQHFGDGTRLSIL.

V and J are TRBV29-1 and TRBJ2-7; 8 positions match TRBD1. Germline-derived CDR1 and CDR2 are SQVTM and ANQGSEA. This CDR3 has 14 amino acids. J lost 3 bases, V lost 4 bases, and 8 bases had no gene match. The CDR3 region is CSVAGTGKVYEQYF. In nucleotides, the CDR3 is TGCAGCGTTGCCGGGACAGGTAAGGTCTACGAGCAGTACTTC.

This sequence joins TRBV4-3 and TRBJ1-5; TRBD1 agrees at 9 bases. The trim removed 4 bases at V and 8 bases at J, leaving 21 bases unmatched. The germline CDR1 and CDR2 sequences are LGHNA and YSLEER. The CDR3 consists of 19 residues. CDR3 residues: CASSPFRDRVLGSFEPQHF. The DNA of the CDR3 is TGCGCCAGCAGCCCATTCCGGGACAGGGTATTGGGGTCGTTTGAGCCCCAGCATTTT.